This T cell receptor (beta chain) was sequenced in a study of CD8+ T cells in alopecia areata. This clone was observed a handful of times. Reverse transcription of extracted RNA yielded cDNA, which provided the sequencing template. Profiling relied on immunoSEQ multiplex PCR, and the TCRdb table lists in-frame clones only, not all of them. The sample holds around 140,000 clones, around 47% seen once. Germline CDR1 SGHNT, CDR2 YYREEE (reference sequence). The CDR3 runs to 16 residues. The V end lost 4 bases, the J end lost 8 bases, and 22 bases lay between the germline ends. This receptor was taken from a human donor with alopecia areata. Sample: CD4+ T cells sorted from blood. The V and J genes are TRBV5-4 and TRBJ2-1; maybe TRBD1 (5 bases). The CDR3 region has the DNA TGTGCCAGCAGCCAGGATATTGAATTTTGGGGCCATGAGCAGTTCTTC. Protein: CASSQDIEFWGHEQFF.